What follows are 22 T cell receptor beta chains derived from one specimen sequenced in a study of CD8 T cells in ankylosing spondylitis. TCRdb analysed the 5' RACE reads with MiXCR anew, one entry per CDR3 protein. The data show 200,000 to 250,000 distinct CDR3 sequences, roughly 32% seen once. Sequenced: blood, either unsorted or a sorted T cell fraction (not recorded which). Receptor source: a male donor with ankylosing spondylitis or in good health (not recorded which).

The chain has TRBV7-9 and TRBJ1-6; D possibly corresponds to TRBD1 (6 bases). V lost 2 bases, J lost 10 bases, and 12 bases lay in between. This CDR3 has 14 amino acids. CDR1 and CDR2 from the germline V gene are SEHNR and FQNEAQ (reference sequence). CDR3 bases: TGTGCCAGCAGCTTAACAGGGTCGGTCTCACCCCTCCACTTT. Translating gives CASSLTGSVSPLHF.

This sequence joins TRBV20-1 and TRBJ1-4; D is possibly TRBD1 (5 bases). This CDR3 is built from 11 residues. The germline V and J ends were trimmed by 3 bases and 8 bases, with 7 bases remaining between them. Germline lookup yields CDR1 DFQATT and CDR2 SNEGSKA (reference sequence). The CDR3 DNA sequence: TGCAGTGCTAGCTGGGGGGAAAAACTGTTTTTT. Translated, it gives CSASWGEKLFF.

In this sample, this clonotype turned up a few times. Here the CDR3 DNA reads TGTGCCAGCAGTTATCTAGGGACTAAAGCCTACGAGCAGTACTTC. Protein sequence: CASSYLGTKAYEQYF. The V and J genes are TRBV6-5 and TRBJ2-7, with 7 positions matching TRBD2. CDR3 length: 15 residues. Germline values: CDR1 MNHEY, CDR2 SVGAGI. V shed 3 bases and J 2 bases; nucleotides not matched to a gene: 7.

The rearrangement joins TRBV12-3 or TRBV12-4 to TRBJ1-2; D is possibly TRBD1 (6 bases). The CDR3 sequence is 14 residues long. V dropped 8 bases and J dropped 0 bases, with 13 bases sitting between them. The CDR3 region has the DNA TGTGCCAGCTTCGGGGGCAATACTAACTATGGCTACACCTTC. This translates into CASFGGNTNYGYTF.

V and J are TRBV20-1 and TRBJ2-3, with D possibly being TRBD1 or TRBD2 (5 bases each). The CDR3 is 15 amino acids. Per germline, CDR1 DFQATT and CDR2 SNEGSKA (reference sequence). V shed 4 bases and J shed 2 bases, with 16 bases lying between them. CDR3 sequence (DNA): TGCAGTGCTACACAGGCGGGCCGGAACACAGATACGCAGTATTTT. It specifies CSATQAGRNTDTQYF.

CDR3 region: CASRRTGLPPDTQYF. CDR3 DNA sequence: TGCGCCAGCAGGAGGACAGGACTCCCCCCGGATACGCAGTATTTT. The rearrangement joins TRBV4-1 to TRBJ2-3, with 7 bases identical to TRBD1. Trimming at V came to 6 bases and at J to 6 bases, leaving 12 bases not matched to a gene. Germline CDR1 MGHRA, CDR2 YSYEKL. This CDR3 is 15 amino acids long.

V usage is TRBV3-1 and J usage is TRBJ2-3; TRBD1 is a possible D gene (8 bases). V shed 3 bases and J shed 8 bases, with 15 bases lying between them. This CDR3 has 14 amino acids. Germline assignment: CDR1 LGHDT and CDR2 YNNKEL (reference sequence). The CDR3 DNA sequence: TGTGCCAGCAGCCACCTGACAGGGGAGGGTACGCAGTATTTT. This codes for CASSHLTGEGTQYF.

This chain links TRBV20-1 with TRBJ2-1; TRBD2 aligns across 8 bases. V was pared by 3 bases and J by 8 bases, with 15 bases of the junction left unmatched. The CDR3 covers 16 residues. Germline V lookup: CDR1 DFQATT, CDR2 SNEGSKA (reference sequence). CDR3 sequence reads: CSASTSGGLAVDEQFF. CDR3 DNA sequence: TGCAGTGCTAGCACAAGCGGCGGACTAGCAGTCGATGAGCAGTTCTTC.

This clonotype was seen repeatedly, ten times or more. The genes are TRBV20-1 and TRBJ1-3, with 7 positions matching TRBD1. Germline-derived CDR1 and CDR2 are DFQATT and SNEGSKA (reference sequence). The CDR3 extends over 14 amino acids. The trim removed 6 bases at V and 0 bases at J, leaving 5 bases unmatched. The CDR3 bases are TGCAGTGCCAGGGGGGTCTACTCTGGAAACACCATATATTTT. This codes for CSARGVYSGNTIYF.

The CDR3 spells CASSQIEGRNTGELFF. CDR3 DNA: TGTGCCAGCAGCCAAATAGAGGGTCGGAACACCGGGGAGCTGTTTTTT. V gene TRBV3-1 combines with J gene TRBJ2-2, with D possibly TRBD2 on 5 matching bases. V gave up 2 bases and J gave up 1 base, with 11 bases separating them. This CDR3 has 16 amino acids. Germline V gene data show CDR1 as LGHDT and CDR2 as YNNKEL (reference sequence).

The chain combines TRBV12-3 or TRBV12-4 with TRBJ2-1; D gene unclear. Trimming left V 3 bases short and J 2 bases short, with 5 bases between. The CDR3 runs 13 residues. The CDR3 reads CASSFNPYNEQFF. The DNA of the CDR3 is TGTGCCAGCAGTTTTAACCCCTACAATGAGCAGTTCTTC.

A remark on this clonotype: This may come from a read error, since a much larger clone is one base off. This chain joins TRBV20-1 and TRBJ2-7; D not certain. The length of the CDR3 is 15 residues. The germline V and J ends were trimmed by 2 bases and 6 bases, with 20 bases remaining between them. The germline V gene encodes CDR1 DFQATT and CDR2 SNEGSKA (reference sequence). The CDR3 spells CSARLPSSPWVEQYF. For the CDR3, the DNA is TGCAGTGCTAGACTCCCCAGCTCCCCTTGGGTCGAGCAGTACTTC.

The chain joins TRBV5-1 to TRBJ2-7; 10 bases align to TRBD1. This CDR3 region has 15 residues. CDR1 is SGHRS, CDR2 YFSETQ, per germline. V lost 0 bases and J lost 2; bases outside the gene matches: 2. CDR3 bases: TGCGCCAGCAGCTTGGATGGACAGGGGGCCTACGAGCAGTACTTC. Translated, it gives CASSLDGQGAYEQYF.

The V and J genes are TRBV20-1 and TRBJ2-7, with 8 nucleotides matching TRBD2. CDR1 DFQATT and CDR2 SNEGSKA come from the germline V gene (reference sequence). The CDR3 runs 16 residues. The J segment lost 3 bases and the V segment lost 3 bases, leaving 13 bases of the junction unmatched. As DNA, the CDR3 is TGCAGTGCTAGGTCTTGGCTAGCGGGTGACTACTACGAGCAGTACTTC. Residues: CSARSWLAGDYYEQYF.

This chain connects TRBV7-8 to TRBJ1-6; D is ambiguous. CDR1 is SGHVS and CDR2 is FQNEAQ in the germline V gene. Trimming took off 4 bases at V and 14 bases at J, with 18 bases between the two ends. The CDR3 spans 14 residues. The CDR3 nucleotides are TGTGCCAGCAGCTCTGAATTAGTATCCCCTGCCCTCCACTTT. Translating gives CASSSELVSPALHF. The whole variable domain, filled in from reference TRBV7-8 and TRBJ1-6, reads GAGVSQSPRYKVAKRGQDVALRCDPISGHVSLFWYQQALGQGPEFLTYFQNEAQLDKSGLPSDRFFAERPEGSVSTLKIQRTQQEDSAVYLCASSSELVSPALHFGNGTRLTVT.

V usage is TRBV7-8 and J usage is TRBJ2-1; D tentatively reads TRBD1 or TRBD2 (5 bases each). V was clipped by 5 bases and J by 6 bases, with 17 bases between them. CDR3 length: 15 residues. Germline CDR1 SGHVS, CDR2 FQNEAQ. CDR3 coding DNA: TGTGCCAGCAGCCCTAGAGGGGCCCAGACCAATGAGCAGTTCTTC. It specifies CASSPRGAQTNEQFF.

The rearrangement uses TRBV20-1 and TRBJ1-1; TRBD1 might be the D (5 bases). The CDR3 totals 12 residues. With 4 bases removed from V and 1 base from J, the gap between germline ends came to 7 bases. Per germline, CDR1 DFQATT and CDR2 SNEGSKA (reference sequence). CDR3 nucleotides: TGCAGTGCTAAGACAGAGAACACTGAAGCTTTCTTT. Translation: CSAKTENTEAFF.

This rearrangement joins TRBV6-5 to TRBJ1-4; TRBD1 agrees at 8 bases. The CDR3 length is 15 residues. CDR1 is MNHEY and CDR2 is SVGAGI in the germline V gene. Trimming cost V 0 bases and J 5 bases; bases outside gene matches: 2. The CDR3 loop is CASSYSGQENEKLFF. CDR3 in DNA: TGTGCCAGCAGTTACTCGGGACAGGAGAATGAAAAACTGTTTTTT.

This clonotype was seen a handful of times. The V call is TRBV20-1, the J call TRBJ2-2; 7 nucleotides agree with TRBD2. CDR3 size: 14 residues. After removal of 6 bases from V and 0 bases from J, the junction contained 4 bases not matched to a gene. Looked up from germline, CDR1 is DFQATT and CDR2 is SNEGSKA (reference sequence). Here the CDR3 reads CSAHGGTNTGELFF. The CDR3 nucleotides read TGCAGTGCCCACGGGGGGACGAACACCGGGGAGCTGTTTTTT.

This clonotype was recorded many times. V usage is TRBV4-2 and J usage is TRBJ1-5; D is uncertain. Trimming took 5 bases from V and 1 from J, leaving 15 bases between them. Germline V gene data show CDR1 as LGHNA and CDR2 as YNFKEQ. This CDR3 is built from 16 residues. This chain's CDR3 is CASSAEKNWSNQPQHF. The CDR3 region has the DNA TGTGCCAGCAGCGCTGAAAAAAATTGGAGCAATCAGCCCCAGCATTTT.

This rearrangement joins TRBV6-1 to TRBJ2-3; 9 bases align to TRBD2. Germline trimming cut 5 bases from V and 0 bases from J; bases unmatched to any gene: 3. In germline, CDR1 is MNHNS, CDR2 SASEGT. The CDR3 runs 15 residues. Written as DNA, the CDR3 is TGTGCCAGCAGTCCTAGCGGGGCTAGCACAGATACGCAGTATTTT. It specifies CASSPSGASTDTQYF.

The sample holds a few counts of this clonotype. V is TRBV5-5 and J is TRBJ2-3; D remains ambiguous. V shed 1 base and J shed 2 bases, with 8 bases lying between them. CDR3 size: 14 residues. The germline V gene encodes CDR1 SGHKS and CDR2 YYEKEE (reference sequence). The CDR3 DNA is TGTGCCAGCAGCTTGTGGCAAGCCACAGATACGCAGTATTTT. Translation gives CASSLWQATDTQYF.